The clone carrying this T cell receptor (beta chain) has only a few counts. With a J-beta primer mix and a sample-barcoded 5' primer, a second PCR ran roughly 7 to 11 cycles. Each cDNA molecule received a tag from a template-switch adaptor that had 12 random nucleotides. MiXCR, applied by TCRdb to the 5' RACE reads, yields one record per CDR3 protein. This sample yields more than 900,000 distinct CDR3 sequences, of which under 30% are seen a single time; approximately 0.79% belongs to the top ten. The data were obtained in a study of blood T cells in healthy people across ages. V lost 4 bases and J 5 bases, leaving 11 bases between the germline ends. Germline CDR1 and CDR2: SQVTM and ANQGSEA. The CDR3 spans 12 residues. The sample also formed part of further work on T cells of mothers and their children. That source notes: Each child contributed approximately 2.9 million TCR beta CDR3 reads, while each mother contributed over 9.5 million.

The TCR originated in a girl aged 2-10 years in good health. The chain carries TRBV29-1 and TRBJ1-1; D might be TRBD1 (5 bases). The sample was blood. The CDR3 sequence is CSVVEGWTEAFF. Written as DNA, the CDR3 is TGCAGCGTTGTAGAGGGGTGGACTGAAGCTTTCTTT.